This T cell receptor beta chain is drawn from a study of human T cells and chemical hapten exposure (dated by TCRdb to about 2021). Background for the entire study: For sensitization, 2% DPC in acetone was applied to a 2 cm by 2 cm area of upper inner arm skin. Patient blood was sampled pre-sensitization (week 0) and at 2, 6 and about 24 weeks after DPC sensitization. This study followed changes in the peripheral blood TCR repertoire in vivo during primary and secondary sensitization of alopecia patients to the hapten diphenylcyclopropenone (DPC). For TCR sequencing, blood came from 25 to 30 alopecia patients at anywhere from one to four time points (pre-sensitization, 2, 6 and 24 weeks). Throughout the roughly 26-week study period, patients were also given weekly therapeutic DPC doses on the scalp. Libraries were pooled for sequencing, and variation in per-sample TCR yields was attributed mainly to small differences in library volumes within the pool. The patient cohort, mostly female, included alopecia areata with under or over 50% scalp involvement, alopecia totalis and alopecia universalis. Patch testing was performed on the upper back with Finn chambers containing 0.01% DPC, and the patch tests were scored after 6 days according to International Contact Dermatitis Research Group standards. Study-wide findings and limitations: A positive correlation was found between the number of PT1 expanded TCRs and patch test score, with significance reached at thresholds 8, 16 and 32 but not 4. Expanded TCRs formed significantly more large CDR3 similarity clusters than pre-sensitization or healthy control sets, consistent with antigen-driven responses. Repeated subsampling changed both the strength of the expansion versus patch-test correlation and the threshold at which that correlation became significant. Alopecia, a presumed autoimmune disease, was present in all patients, so the immune response of the patients might differ from that of healthy individuals. DPC sensitization did not change how many TCRs were above 1 in 1000 frequency, and no evidence was found of alterations in global repertoire structure.

Reading the label with the study, this specimen's time point is: patch test 1, 2 weeks after DPC sensitization. Explained via the paper, the treatment or condition label denotes: therapeutic diphenylcyclopropenone sensitization with weekly scalp DPC. At every patch-test visit, the blood draw took place before the patch test was put on. To be eligible, patients had to be aged 18 to 70, diagnosed with alopecia and judged suitable for DPC therapy, while pregnant patients were excluded. Total RNA was isolated from unfractionated whole blood collected in Tempus Blood RNA tubes. Sequences DFQATT (CDR1) and SNEGSKA (CDR2) are obtained from the germline V gene (reference sequence). The CDR3 covers 15 residues, taking in both the cysteine and the phenylalanine. Only the CDR3 portion is preserved as DNA: 45 bases, with reading frame beginning at the first base. Deletion took 5 bases off V and 5 bases off J, with a span of 18 bases between the germline ends.

This clonotype appeared a few times. Its antigen is not yet known. Base quality data are lacking; no much larger clone is found one base away. Library creation used RACE. Sequencing was performed on a NextSeq 500. Library preparation attached unique molecular identifiers to individual cDNA molecules for quantitative, reproducible TCR counting. Both TCR alpha and TCR beta chains were sequenced from each blood RNA sample. Turning to the authors' computational methods: The median number of TCRs per sample was 95,638, ranging from about 20,000 to 750,000. The Decombinator software suite was used to annotate the V, J and CDR3 of the TCR reads. Every sample was subsampled to the same number of TCRs (28,000) for the PS versus PT1 abundance plots. Expanded TCRs were defined as absent before sensitization and observed at least eight times at the 2-week time point. TCRdb's own reprocessing of the public reads used fastp at Q25 and MiXCR and kept productive beta chains. Merged by CDR3 protein, the rows form single entries marked with the most common genes and DNA. TCRdb's processing, not the authors', yielded these V and J calls. The sample includes 180,000 or so distinct CDR3 sequences, with approximately 20% observed a single time. The ten most abundant clones make up approximately 6.7% of the sample.

This TCR derives from a woman between 50 and 59 years old with alopecia areata. Some clones in this sample may be carry-over from other donors' samples. The specimen comprised whole blood, sampled in connection with sensitization to the hapten diphenylcyclopropenone (DPC). This chain joins TRBV20-1 to TRBJ2-2; the D region possibly corresponds to TRBD2 (6 bases align). The sequenced DNA is TGCAGTGCTCTTTTCCCGGAGGGCCAGACCGGGGAGCTGTTTTTT. Protein translation: CSALFPEGQTGELFF.